The text below deals with one T cell receptor beta chain. Original analysis: Amplification from reference gene primers served as the basis for estimated nucleated cell counts. Only in-frame clones appear in the TCRdb table, and some are missing; sequencing was by immunoSEQ multiplex PCR. V, J and clone size are those of that table, while D and trimming were read from the DNA. The profile covers 270,000 or so clones, with about nine tenths appearing a single time and 0.94% taken by the ten largest. The data belong to a study of blood T cell repertoires in COVID-19. Study overall: Spain, Italy and the United States supplied samples that represented acute and convalescent COVID-19. In each case, the material was cDNA or gDNA derived from T cells, B-cell-depleted T cells, or PBMCs.

Germline V gene data show CDR1 as MDHEN and CDR2 as SYDVKM. CDR3 length equals 14 residues. Trimming removed 8 bases from V and 3 bases from J, with 16 bases in between. V usage is TRBV28 and J usage is TRBJ1-2, with D possibly matching TRBD1 (6 bases). The sequence derives from a woman aged 40 to 50 who had recovered from COVID-19. Sequencing input: peripheral blood. The CDR3 spells CASGQPLSYYGYTF. The CDR3 DNA reads as TGTGCCAGCGGACAGCCTCTAAGCTACTATGGCTACACCTTC.